This T cell receptor (beta chain) was recorded in a study of T cell changes during pregnancy in multiple sclerosis. Profiled with immunoSEQ multiplex PCR; TCRdb holds only in-frame clones, not every one. Among 40,000 or so clones, 90% were seen once, and the ten largest hold 5% to 5.5%. CDR1 and CDR2 (germline): SNHLY, FYNNEI. This CDR3 spans 12 amino acids. Trimming pared 7 bases from V and 2 bases from J, leaving 6 bases between. This receptor was obtained from a female donor in good health, enrolled as a control in a pregnancy study. Material: peripheral blood, obtained in the third trimester of pregnancy. The chain recombines TRBV2 with TRBJ2-1; a weak D match, TRBD1 (6 bases). CDR3 nucleotides: TGTGCCAGCACAGGGGCCTACAATGAGCAGTTCTTC. Encoded protein: CASTGAYNEQFF.